This entry lists 24 T cell receptor beta chains sequenced from one sample in a study of regulatory T cells in long-lasting Graves disease. According to the study, TCR beta libraries were built with iRepertoire HTBI primers and CDR3-region Arm-PCR. TCRdb re-called the multiplex PCR reads with MiXCR, one entry per CDR3 protein. The sample lists hundreds of thousands of distinct CDR3 sequences, less than 15% occurring once. Time point of the sample: newly diagnosed GD, antithyroid drugs for less than 3 months. The TCR library used RNA extracted from PBMCs. A further study also used this sample, focusing on T cells in Graves' hyperthyroidism and ophthalmopathy.

This material consisted of peripheral blood mononuclear cells (PBMCs), taken at new diagnosis, from a patient treated with antithyroid drugs. All receptors come from a man aged 25-45 years with Graves disease.

The sample holds a few counts of this clonotype. CDR3 DNA: TGCGCCAGCAGCCAAGAAGGGACAGCTCAGCCCCAGCATTTT. Encoded protein: CASSQEGTAQPQHF. The V call is TRBV4-1, the J call TRBJ1-5; 7 positions match TRBD1. Germline V lookup: CDR1 MGHRA, CDR2 YSYEKL. CDR3 length: 14 amino acids. Trimming at V came to 0 bases and at J to 6 bases, leaving 2 bases not matched to a gene.

The chain's CDR3 is CASLLGSGMKTQYF. Here the CDR3 DNA reads TGTGCCAGCCTCCTTGGTAGCGGGATGAAGACCCAGTACTTC. This chain joins TRBV3-1 and TRBJ2-5; 8 bases map to TRBD2. CDR3 length: 14 amino acids. CDR1 LGHDT and CDR2 YNNKEL come from the germline V gene (reference sequence). Trimming took 8 bases from V and 6 from J; bases not matched to a gene: 11.

This clonotype was seen ten or more times. This chain links TRBV9 with TRBJ2-2, with 9 bases matching TRBD1. Germline-derived CDR1 and CDR2 are SGDLS and YYNGEE. V trimming: 2 bases; J trimming: 3 bases; junction bases outside the gene matches: 11. The CDR3 sequence is 18 residues long. DNA of the CDR3: TGTGCCAGCAGCGTCAACCCTCTTCGGGACAGGGACACCGGGGAGCTGTTTTTT. This codes for CASSVNPLRDRDTGELFF.

This clonotype has a count of ten or more. V usage is TRBV7-2 and J usage is TRBJ1-1, with 7 bases that match TRBD1. CDR3 length equals 15 residues. Germline assignment: CDR1 SGHTA and CDR2 FQGNSA. V dropped 5 bases and J dropped 7; count of bases not matched to a gene: 13. The DNA of the CDR3 is TGTGCCAGCAGCCTCCCATTGCGACAGGGAGTTGAAGCTTTCTTT. It yields the protein CASSLPLRQGVEAFF.

In this sample, this clonotype turned up a few times. The V call is TRBV25-1, the J call TRBJ2-2; 7 bases fit TRBD1. This CDR3 has 14 amino acids. Germline CDR1 MGHDK, CDR2 SYGVNS. The ends lost 7 bases at V and 3 bases at J; junction bases unmatched: 5. CDR3 region: CASTPGQHTGELFF. The CDR3 region has the DNA TGTGCCAGCACCCCGGGACAGCACACCGGGGAGCTGTTTTTT.

This clonotype occurred many times. The V call is TRBV2, the J call TRBJ2-3, with a tentative D call TRBD1 (5 bases). V gave up 7 bases and J gave up 2 bases, with 16 bases separating them. This CDR3 is 15 amino acids long. The germline V gene encodes CDR1 SNHLY and CDR2 FYNNEI. Written as DNA, the CDR3 is TGTGCCAGCATCCCGTCAGGGTCAAACACAGATACGCAGTATTTT. Its translation is CASIPSGSNTDTQYF.

This clonotype occurred many times. The J gene is TRBJ2-1, the V gene TRBV20-1; 11 positions agree with TRBD2. Looked up from germline, CDR1 is DFQATT and CDR2 is SNEGSKA (reference sequence). Losses at the gene ends were 4 bases for V and 0 bases for J; bases not matched to a gene: 11. This CDR3 has 18 residues. The CDR3 spells CSAMGFIAGGGSYNEQFF. The CDR3 DNA follows: TGCAGTGCTATGGGGTTTATAGCGGGAGGGGGCTCCTACAATGAGCAGTTCTTC.

The table lists this clonotype with many counts. The V call is TRBV19, the J call TRBJ2-2; TRBD2 agrees at 13 bases. From germline, CDR1 is LNHDA and CDR2 SQIVND (reference sequence). Losses at the gene ends were 5 bases for V and 6 bases for J; bases not matched to a gene: 12. CDR3 length equals 18 residues. CDR3 nucleotide sequence: TGTGCCAGTAGTTCAACCGGGACTAGCGGGAATGGAGCCGGGGAGCTGTTTTTT. Translated, it gives CASSSTGTSGNGAGELFF.

This clonotype was observed at least ten times. The chain joins TRBV20-1 to TRBJ2-5; 8 nucleotides line up with TRBD1. The CDR3 is 12 residues long. The trim removed 5 bases at V and 5 bases at J, leaving 4 bases unmatched. Germline loops: CDR1 DFQATT, CDR2 SNEGSKA (reference sequence). CDR3 sequence: CSALDRAETQYF. The CDR3 DNA sequence: TGCAGTGCTTTGGACAGGGCGGAGACCCAGTACTTC.

This clonotype was recorded many times. This chain uses TRBV24-1 with TRBJ2-1; 8 positions agree with TRBD1. V gave up 4 bases and J gave up 5 bases; unmatched junction bases: 9. Germline assignment: CDR1 KGHDR and CDR2 SFDVKD. The CDR3 totals 16 residues. Written as DNA, the CDR3 is TGTGCCACCAGTGACCCCCGACAGGGGAATAACAATGAGCAGTTCTTC. Its protein is CATSDPRQGNNNEQFF.

This clonotype was seen more than once but under ten times. Since a much larger clone is just one base distant, this may be a read error. V and J are TRBV2 and TRBJ2-5; 7 nucleotides align to TRBD1. Per the germline V gene, CDR1 is SNHLY and CDR2 is FYNNEI. The CDR3 has 12 amino acids. The CDR3 DNA is TGTGCCAGCCTAGGGGGCAGAGAGACCCGGTACTTC. This gives the protein CASLGGRETRYF.

With regard to this clonotype: A single base separates this from a much larger clone, so it may be a read error. The chain uses TRBV29-1 and TRBJ2-5; 9 nucleotides line up with TRBD2. CDR1 and CDR2 (germline): SQVTM, ANQGSEA. The CDR3 loop spans 14 amino acids. Unmatched junction bases numbered 7, after V lost 3 bases and J lost 5 bases. CDR3 bases: TGCAGCGTTGATGGGGCTAGCGGGAAGGAGACCCAGTACTTC. Translation: CSVDGASGKETQYF.

The chain employs TRBV11-2 and TRBJ2-1; 8 nucleotides align to TRBD2. The V segment lost 8 bases and the J segment 6 bases; nucleotides outside the gene matches: 12. Germline V lookup: CDR1 SGHAT, CDR2 FQNNGV. The CDR3 contains 15 residues. This CDR3 is CASGPGLECINEQFF. CDR3 in DNA: TGTGCCAGCGGCCCGGGACTAGAGTGCATCAATGAGCAGTTCTTC. The entire variable domain, with the rest obtained from reference TRBV11-2 and TRBJ2-1, is as follows: EAGVAQSPRYKIIEKRQSVAFWCNPISGHATLYWYQQILGQGPKLLIQFQNNGVVDDSQLPKDRFSAERLKGVDSTLKIQPAKLEDSAVYLCASGPGLECINEQFFGPGTRLTVL.

At least ten counts were recorded for this clonotype. V gene TRBV6-2 or TRBV6-3 combines with J gene TRBJ2-7, with D hard to call. The CDR3 sequence is 13 residues long. CDR1 is MNHEY and CDR2 is SVGEGT in the germline V gene. V was trimmed by 4 bases and J by 2 bases, leaving 9 bases between them. The CDR3 DNA sequence: TGTGCCAGCAGTTTGGACGGAGCCTACGAGCAGTACTTC. Protein sequence: CASSLDGAYEQYF.

This clonotype was seen a few times. The V and J genes are TRBV10-3 and TRBJ2-5, with 8 positions matching TRBD1. The CDR3 is 14 amino acids. Germline-derived CDR1 and CDR2 are ENHRY and SYGVKD. The V segment lost 6 bases and the J segment 2 bases; nucleotides outside the gene matches: 5. This chain's CDR3 is CAISPRTGQETQYF. DNA for the CDR3: TGTGCCATCAGCCCGAGGACAGGGCAAGAGACCCAGTACTTC.

This clonotype was observed a handful of times. J is TRBJ2-7 and V is TRBV4-1, with D tentatively TRBD2 (5 bases). The CDR3 runs to 12 residues. The germline CDR1 and CDR2 sequences are MGHRA and YSYEKL. V shed 0 bases and J shed 11 bases, with 11 bases lying between them. The CDR3 DNA sequence: TGCGCCAGCAGCCAAGATACGGGGATAAAGTACTTC. Protein: CASSQDTGIKYF.

The chain carries TRBV24-1 and TRBJ1-2; the match to TRBD1 covers 9 bases. Germline V lookup: CDR1 KGHDR, CDR2 SFDVKD. This CDR3 has 16 amino acids. Trimming at V came to 5 bases and at J to 3 bases, leaving 9 bases not matched to a gene. In nucleotides, the CDR3 is TGTGCCACCAGTGGTTCCGGGACAGGGACCTACTATGGCTACACCTTC. Translated, it gives CATSGSGTGTYYGYTF.

This clonotype was recorded a few times. The chain links TRBV29-1 to TRBJ1-2, with 9 bases matching TRBD1. CDR1 is SQVTM and CDR2 is ANQGSEA in the germline V gene. V was clipped by 0 bases and J by 4 bases; unmatched bases: 3. The CDR3 is made up of 14 amino acids. The CDR3 coding sequence is TGCAGCGTTGAAGATCACAGGGGGCCCTATGGCTACACCTTC. This encodes CSVEDHRGPYGYTF.

This clonotype was picked up many times. J is TRBJ2-1 and V is TRBV11-2; 8 nucleotides align to TRBD2. The CDR3 consists of 13 residues. Germline V CDR1 and CDR2: SGHAT, FQNNGV. Trimming removed 4 bases from V and 12 bases from J; junction bases left unmatched: 8. CDR3: CASSSTGTSWQFF. The DNA of the CDR3 is TGTGCCAGCAGCTCGACCGGGACTAGTTGGCAGTTCTTC.

Many counts were recorded for this clonotype. The V call is TRBV7-2, the J call TRBJ2-2; D unresolved. CDR1 is SGHTA, CDR2 FQGNSA, per germline. This CDR3 has 15 residues. V shed 3 bases and J shed 3 bases, with 11 bases lying between them. This chain's CDR3 is CASSFGPAHTGELFF. CDR3 DNA: TGTGCCAGCAGCTTCGGACCCGCCCACACCGGGGAGCTGTTTTTT.

For this clonotype: A much larger clone differs from this one at a single base, so this may be a read error. The chain recombines TRBV11-2 with TRBJ2-7; D unclear. The CDR3 consists of 11 residues. Germline CDR1 is SGHAT and CDR2 is FQNNGV. The CDR3 region is CASGLGLEQYF. The CDR3 region has the DNA TGTGCCAGCGGCTTAGGGCTCGAGCAGTACTTC.

This clonotype was detected once. The junction departs from the called germline gene at one end, perhaps through a read error. The rearrangement uses TRBV6-5 and TRBJ2-7, with 8 bases fitting TRBD2. This CDR3 region has 16 residues. Germline assignment: CDR1 MNHEY and CDR2 SVGAGI. CDR3 DNA sequence: TGTGCCAGCAGTTATGATTCGGGACTAGGCTCCGACGAGCAGTACTTC. It translates to CASSYDSGLGSDEQYF.

The V call is TRBV12-3 or TRBV12-4, the J call TRBJ2-7, with D possibly called TRBD1 or TRBD2 (6 bases each). Deletions cut 5 bases from V and 6 bases from J, with 14 bases between. The CDR3 spans 13 residues. CDR3 sequence reads: CASSQGRDTEQYF. CDR3 sequence (DNA): TGTGCCAGCAGTCAGGGGCGGGACACCGAGCAGTACTTC.

V usage is TRBV18 and J usage is TRBJ2-7; tentatively, D is TRBD1 (6 bases). CDR3 size: 14 residues. Trimming shortened V by 5 bases and J by 7 bases, and 18 bases separated the two germline ends. Germline loops: CDR1 KGHSH, CDR2 LQKENI. The CDR3: CASSMGATRGEQYF. CDR3 DNA sequence: TGTGCCAGCTCAATGGGGGCTACCCGAGGGGAGCAGTACTTC.